What follows is one TCR beta chain and its context. The antigen is not known. After removal of 5 bases from V and 3 bases from J, the junction contained 5 bases not matched to a gene. CDR1 MNHNY and CDR2 SVGAGI come from the germline V gene (reference sequence). This CDR3 comprises 14 residues. This entry comes from a study of cytomegalovirus exposure and HLA in healthy donors. Some clones are missing from TCRdb's copy, which holds only in-frame ones; the method was immunoSEQ multiplex PCR. The data contain approximately 220,000 clones, over 70% of them seen just once; the ten biggest clones take up over 11%. Findings and limits, study-wide: TCR beta chains numbering under 200 were designated cytomegalovirus-associated.

The sequence was collected from a woman under 40 in good health and CMV-seropositive. Sequenced: PBMCs. The J gene is TRBJ2-7, the V gene TRBV6-6; 9 positions agree with TRBD1. CDR3 coding DNA: TGTGCCAGCAGTGCCGACAGGGGGGTCTACGAGCAGTACTTC. As protein: CASSADRGVYEQYF.